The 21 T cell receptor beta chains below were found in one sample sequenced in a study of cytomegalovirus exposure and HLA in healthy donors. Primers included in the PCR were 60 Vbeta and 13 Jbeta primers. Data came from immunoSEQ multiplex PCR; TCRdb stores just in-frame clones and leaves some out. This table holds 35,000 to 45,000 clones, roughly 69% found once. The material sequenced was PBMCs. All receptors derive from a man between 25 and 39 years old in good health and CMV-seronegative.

CDR3 residues: CASSFRQGAVKLFF. CDR3 sequence (DNA): TGTGCCAGCAGTTTTAGACAGGGGGCTGTAAAACTGTTTTTT. The V and J genes are TRBV6-5 and TRBJ1-4; 10 positions agree with TRBD1. J was trimmed by 10 bases and V by 4 bases; bases with no gene match: 6. The germline CDR1 and CDR2 sequences are MNHEY and SVGAGI. The CDR3 loop spans 14 amino acids.

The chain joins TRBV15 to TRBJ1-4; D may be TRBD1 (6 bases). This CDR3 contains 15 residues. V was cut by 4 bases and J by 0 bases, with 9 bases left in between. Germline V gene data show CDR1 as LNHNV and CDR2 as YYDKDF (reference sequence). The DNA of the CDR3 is TGTGCCACCAGCAAACAGGGAGCAACTAATGAAAAACTGTTTTTT. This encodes CATSKQGATNEKLFF.

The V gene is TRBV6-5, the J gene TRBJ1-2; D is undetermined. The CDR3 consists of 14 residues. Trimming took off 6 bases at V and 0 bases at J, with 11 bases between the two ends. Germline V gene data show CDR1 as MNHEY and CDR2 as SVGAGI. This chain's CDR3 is CASSLDGANYGYTF. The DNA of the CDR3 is TGTGCCAGCAGCCTGGACGGGGCTAACTATGGCTACACCTTC.

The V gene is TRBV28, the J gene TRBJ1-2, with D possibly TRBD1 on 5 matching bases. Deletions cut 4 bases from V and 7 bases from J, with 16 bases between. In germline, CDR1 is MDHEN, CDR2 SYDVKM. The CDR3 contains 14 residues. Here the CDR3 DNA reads TGTGCCAGCAGTTCGTTCTCCCACGGGGGTGGCTACACCTTC. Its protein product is CASSSFSHGGGYTF.

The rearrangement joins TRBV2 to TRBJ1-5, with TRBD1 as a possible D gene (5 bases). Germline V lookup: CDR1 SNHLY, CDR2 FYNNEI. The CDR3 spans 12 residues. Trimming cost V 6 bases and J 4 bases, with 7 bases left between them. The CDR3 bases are TGTGCCAGCAGGGGGGGAAATCAGCCCCAGCATTTT. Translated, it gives CASRGGNQPQHF.

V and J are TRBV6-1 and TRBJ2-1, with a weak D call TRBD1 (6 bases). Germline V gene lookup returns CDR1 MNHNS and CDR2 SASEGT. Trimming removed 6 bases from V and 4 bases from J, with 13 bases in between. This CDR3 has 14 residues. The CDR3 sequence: CASRGTSVYNEQFF. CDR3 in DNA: TGTGCCAGCAGGGGGACAAGCGTTTACAATGAGCAGTTCTTC.

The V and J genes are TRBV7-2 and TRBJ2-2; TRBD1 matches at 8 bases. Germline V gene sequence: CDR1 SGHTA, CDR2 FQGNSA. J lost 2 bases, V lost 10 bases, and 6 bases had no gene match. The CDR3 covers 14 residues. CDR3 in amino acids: CATSTGANTGELFF. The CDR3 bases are TGTGCCACTTCGACAGGGGCAAACACCGGGGAGCTGTTTTTT.

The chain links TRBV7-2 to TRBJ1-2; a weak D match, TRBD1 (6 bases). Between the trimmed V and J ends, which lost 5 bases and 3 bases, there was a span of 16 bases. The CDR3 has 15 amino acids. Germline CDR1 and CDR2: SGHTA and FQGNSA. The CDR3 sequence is CASSPQTGQYYGYTF. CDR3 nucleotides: TGTGCCAGCAGCCCACAAACAGGACAGTACTATGGCTACACCTTC.

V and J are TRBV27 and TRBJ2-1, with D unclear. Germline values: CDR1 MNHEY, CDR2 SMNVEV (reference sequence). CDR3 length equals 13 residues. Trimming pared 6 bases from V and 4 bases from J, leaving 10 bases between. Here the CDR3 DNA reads TGTGCCAGCAGACCTCACCTATACAATGAGCAGTTCTTC. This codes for CASRPHLYNEQFF.

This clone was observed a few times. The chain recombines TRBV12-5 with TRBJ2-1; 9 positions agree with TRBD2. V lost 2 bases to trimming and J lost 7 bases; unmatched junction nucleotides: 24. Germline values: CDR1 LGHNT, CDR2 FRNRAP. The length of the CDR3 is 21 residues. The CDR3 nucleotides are TGTGCTAGTGGTTTGTCCGTTATACCGGTGTTAGCGGGAGACCGAAAAAATGAGCAGTTCTTC. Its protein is CASGLSVIPVLAGDRKNEQFF. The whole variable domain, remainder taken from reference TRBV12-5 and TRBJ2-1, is DARVTQTPRHKVTEMGQEVTMRCQPILGHNTVFWYRQTMMQGLELLAYFRNRAPLDDSGMPKDRFSAEMPDATLATLKIQPSEPRDSAVYFCASGLSVIPVLAGDRKNEQFFGPGTRLTVL.

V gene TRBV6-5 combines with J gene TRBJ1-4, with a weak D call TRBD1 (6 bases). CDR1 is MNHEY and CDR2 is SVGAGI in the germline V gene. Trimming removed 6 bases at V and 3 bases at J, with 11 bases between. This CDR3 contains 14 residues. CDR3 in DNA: TGTGCCAGCAGGAGACAGGCCTCTAATGAAAAACTGTTTTTT. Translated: CASRRQASNEKLFF.

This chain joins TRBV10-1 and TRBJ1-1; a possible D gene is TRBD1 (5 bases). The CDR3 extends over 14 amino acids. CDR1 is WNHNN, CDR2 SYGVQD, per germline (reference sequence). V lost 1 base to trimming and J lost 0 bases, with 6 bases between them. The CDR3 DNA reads TGCGCCAGCAGTGAGTGGGGCTTGAACACTGAAGCTTTCTTT. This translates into CASSEWGLNTEAFF.

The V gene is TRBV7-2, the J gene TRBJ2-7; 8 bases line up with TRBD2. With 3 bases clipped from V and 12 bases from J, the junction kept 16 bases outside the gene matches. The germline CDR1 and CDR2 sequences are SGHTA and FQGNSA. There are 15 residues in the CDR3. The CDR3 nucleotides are TGTGCCAGCAGCTTGACTACGGGGGGGTCCGCAACAGGGTACTTC. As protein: CASSLTTGGSATGYF.

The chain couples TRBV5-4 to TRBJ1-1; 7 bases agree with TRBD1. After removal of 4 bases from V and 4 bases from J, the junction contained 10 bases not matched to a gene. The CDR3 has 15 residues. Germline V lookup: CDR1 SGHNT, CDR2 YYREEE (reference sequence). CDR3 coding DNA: TGTGCCAGCAGCAGAACAGGGGCGACAGGCACTGAAGCTTTCTTT. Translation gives CASSRTGATGTEAFF.

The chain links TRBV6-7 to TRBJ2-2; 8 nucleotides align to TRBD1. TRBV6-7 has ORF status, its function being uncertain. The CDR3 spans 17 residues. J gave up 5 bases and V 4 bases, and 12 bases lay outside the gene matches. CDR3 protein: CASSCPGQVPRTGELFF. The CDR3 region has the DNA TGTGCCAGCAGTTGCCCGGGACAGGTCCCAAGGACCGGGGAGCTGTTTTTT.

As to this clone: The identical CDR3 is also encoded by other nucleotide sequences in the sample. CDR3 loop: CASSLRGTEAFF. CDR3 nucleotide sequence: TGTGCCAGCAGCCTCAGGGGCACTGAAGCTTTCTTT. The chain employs TRBV5-6 and TRBJ1-1; D may be TRBD1 (6 bases). Germline CDR1 reads SGHDT; CDR2 reads YYEEEE. V was shortened by 4 bases and J by 4 bases, with 8 bases between the two germline ends. The CDR3 extends over 12 amino acids.

For the CDR3, the DNA is TGTGCCAGCAGCTTAGGCGTGGGGCGAAGGAATTCACCCCTCCACTTT. It is translated as CASSLGVGRRNSPLHF. The J gene is TRBJ1-6, the V gene TRBV7-6; possible D gene TRBD1, 5 bases. The germline CDR1 and CDR2 sequences are SGHVS and FNYEAQ. The V gene lost 1 base and the J gene lost 7 bases, with 14 bases spanning the gap. The CDR3 consists of 16 residues.

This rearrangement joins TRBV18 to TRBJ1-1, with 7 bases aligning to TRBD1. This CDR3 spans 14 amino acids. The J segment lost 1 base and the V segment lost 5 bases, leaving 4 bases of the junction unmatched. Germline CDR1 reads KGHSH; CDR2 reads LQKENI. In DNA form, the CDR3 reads TGTGCCAGCTCAGCGGACAGGAAGAACACTGAAGCTTTCTTT. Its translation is CASSADRKNTEAFF.

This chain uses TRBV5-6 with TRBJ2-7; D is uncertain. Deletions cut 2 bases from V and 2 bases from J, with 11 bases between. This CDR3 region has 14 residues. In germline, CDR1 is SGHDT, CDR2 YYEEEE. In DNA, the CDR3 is TGTGCCAGCAGCTTCTACGGTCCCACCTACGAGCAGTACTTC. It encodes CASSFYGPTYEQYF.

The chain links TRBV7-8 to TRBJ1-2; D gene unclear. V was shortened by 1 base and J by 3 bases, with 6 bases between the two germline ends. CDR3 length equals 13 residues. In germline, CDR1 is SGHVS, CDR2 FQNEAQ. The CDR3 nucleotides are TGTGCCAGCAGCTTAGGGCGGGACTATGGCTACACCTTC. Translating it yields CASSLGRDYGYTF.

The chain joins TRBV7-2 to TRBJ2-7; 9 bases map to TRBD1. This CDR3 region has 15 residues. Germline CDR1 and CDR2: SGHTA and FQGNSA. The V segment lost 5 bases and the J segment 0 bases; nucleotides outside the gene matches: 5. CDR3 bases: TGTGCCAGCAGCCTCGACAGGGGGAGCTCCTACGAGCAGTACTTC. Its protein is CASSLDRGSSYEQYF.